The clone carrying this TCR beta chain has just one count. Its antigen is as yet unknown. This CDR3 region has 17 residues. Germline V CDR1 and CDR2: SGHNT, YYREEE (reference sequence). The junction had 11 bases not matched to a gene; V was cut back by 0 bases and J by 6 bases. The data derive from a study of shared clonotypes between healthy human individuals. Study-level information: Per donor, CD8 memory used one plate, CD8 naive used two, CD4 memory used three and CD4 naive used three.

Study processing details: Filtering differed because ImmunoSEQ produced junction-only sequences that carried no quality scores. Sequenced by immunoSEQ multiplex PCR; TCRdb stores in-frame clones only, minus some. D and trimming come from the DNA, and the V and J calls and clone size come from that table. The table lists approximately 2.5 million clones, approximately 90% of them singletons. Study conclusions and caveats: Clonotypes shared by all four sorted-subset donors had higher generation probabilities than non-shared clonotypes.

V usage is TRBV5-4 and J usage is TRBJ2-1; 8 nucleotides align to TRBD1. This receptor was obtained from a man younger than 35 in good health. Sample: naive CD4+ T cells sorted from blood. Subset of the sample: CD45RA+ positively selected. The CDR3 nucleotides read TGTGCCAGCAGCTTGGCTTCGGTCAGGGGGCCTGGCAATGAGCAGTTCTTC. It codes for CASSLASVRGPGNEQFF. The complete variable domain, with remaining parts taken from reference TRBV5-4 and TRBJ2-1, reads ETGVTQSPTHLIKTRGQQVTLRCSSQSGHNTVSWYQQALGQGPQFIFQYYREEENGRGNFPPRFSGLQFPNYSSELNVNALELDDSALYLCASSLASVRGPGNEQFFGPGTRLTVL.